A single sample is the source of the 27 T cell receptor beta chains below, sequenced in a study of OX40 agonist ivuxolimab in advanced cancers. Produced via immunoSEQ multiplex PCR; TCRdb's table is partial and in-frame only. The repertoire holds more than 55,000 clones, with around 86% as singletons. The sequencing here drew on CD4+ or CD8+ T cells sorted from blood, taken in a trial of the OX40 agonist ivuxolimab. These receptors came from an adult with an advanced solid tumor such as melanoma, head and neck, liver or kidney cancer.

The chain links TRBV28 to TRBJ1-4, with TRBD1 as a possible D gene (5 bases). The V end was cut by 3 bases, the J end by 5 bases, with 10 bases between. Germline assignment: CDR1 MDHEN and CDR2 SYDVKM. There are 14 residues in the CDR3. CDR3 nucleotide sequence: TGTGCCAGCAGTTTCCCGGGGCCCAATGAAAAACTGTTTTTT. This codes for CASSFPGPNEKLFF.

This clone was detected once. The chain employs TRBV5-1 and TRBJ2-1; 10 bases match TRBD2. CDR3 length: 15 residues. Germline CDR1 SGHRS, CDR2 YFSETQ. V lost 3 bases and J lost 5; bases outside the gene matches: 5. The CDR3 bases are TGCGCCAGCAGCTGGAGCGGGGGGGCAGACAATGAGCAGTTCTTC. Amino acid sequence: CASSWSGGADNEQFF.

This sequence joins TRBV4-1 and TRBJ1-2, with D uncertain. CDR3 length equals 14 residues. V lost 0 bases and J 3 bases, leaving 8 bases between the germline ends. Germline-derived CDR1 and CDR2 are MGHRA and YSYEKL. The chain's CDR3 is CASSQDSGYYGYTF. The DNA for the CDR3 is TGCGCCAGCAGCCAAGATTCCGGATACTATGGCTACACCTTC.

The chain employs TRBV2 and TRBJ2-3; a weak D match, TRBD1 (6 bases). V was cut by 6 bases and J by 5 bases, with 18 bases left in between. CDR3 length equals 15 residues. Germline V gives CDR1 SNHLY, CDR2 FYNNEI. The CDR3 DNA is TGTGCCAGCAGGGACGGACAGTCCTATGGAGATACGCAGTATTTT. This codes for CASRDGQSYGDTQYF.

The chain links TRBV4-3 to TRBJ2-7, with TRBD1 matching 8 bases. J gave up 5 bases and V 2 bases, and 11 bases lay outside the gene matches. Per germline, CDR1 LGHNA and CDR2 YSLEER. The CDR3 is 16 residues long. CDR3 coding DNA: TGCGCCAGCAGCCAACAGGACAGGGATGATTTGAACGAGCAGTACTTC. This codes for CASSQQDRDDLNEQYF.

V is TRBV6-5 and J is TRBJ2-4, with D uncertain. Germline-derived CDR1 and CDR2 are MNHEY and SVGAGI. The CDR3 is 13 amino acids. V was trimmed by 6 bases and J by 0 bases, leaving 6 bases between them. CDR3 loop: CASRELAKNIQYF. The CDR3 nucleotides read TGTGCCAGCAGAGAACTAGCCAAAAACATTCAGTACTTC.

This chain joins TRBV14 and TRBJ2-7; 8 bases match TRBD1. The germline CDR1 and CDR2 sequences are SGHDN and FVKESK. The CDR3 totals 15 residues. After removal of 4 bases from V and 4 bases from J, the junction contained 9 bases not matched to a gene. The CDR3 bases are TGTGCCAGCAGCCGACAGGGGAGCACTAAGTACGAGCAGTACTTC. It codes for CASSRQGSTKYEQYF.

The rearrangement links TRBV5-1 to TRBJ1-1; TRBD1 matches at 9 bases. The CDR3 length is 16 residues. V was pared by 4 bases and J by 3 bases, with 10 bases of the junction left unmatched. CDR1 is SGHRS and CDR2 is YFSETQ in the germline V gene. The CDR3, as DNA: TGCGCCAGCAGCACCGGGACAGGGAAGCTGGACACTGAAGCTTTCTTT. It yields the protein CASSTGTGKLDTEAFF.

The chain recombines TRBV5-4 with TRBJ2-7; the D gene is possibly TRBD1 (5 bases). This CDR3 contains 16 residues. Germline CDR1 SGHNT, CDR2 YYREEE (reference sequence). The V end lost 0 bases, the J end lost 0 bases, and 13 bases lay between the germline ends. In DNA form, the CDR3 reads TGTGCCAGCAGCTTGGGGGGCCTTAGAAGCTCCTACGAGCAGTACTTC. Translated, it gives CASSLGGLRSSYEQYF.

This rearrangement joins TRBV19 to TRBJ2-3; TRBD2 matches at 7 bases. With V trimmed by 7 bases and J by 2 bases, 9 bases remained unmatched. CDR1 is LNHDA, CDR2 SQIVND, per germline (reference sequence). The CDR3 runs to 15 residues. The CDR3 bases are TGTGCCAGTATAAAGCGGGGCGATCTCACAGATACGCAGTATTTT. Translating it yields CASIKRGDLTDTQYF.

The chain combines TRBV19 with TRBJ1-5; D may be TRBD1 (6 bases). The V end lost 1 base, the J end lost 4 bases, and 11 bases lay between the germline ends. This CDR3 comprises 15 residues. Germline assignment: CDR1 LNHDA and CDR2 SQIVND (reference sequence). As DNA, the CDR3 is TGTGCCAGTAGTATAGGACAGGCCGCTAATCAGCCCCAGCATTTT. It is translated as CASSIGQAANQPQHF.

The chain carries TRBV25-1 and TRBJ1-6; no firm D call. The CDR3 covers 12 residues. Trimming shortened V by 1 base and J by 9 bases, and 4 bases separated the two germline ends. From germline, CDR1 is MGHDK and CDR2 SYGVNS. The DNA for the CDR3 is TGTGCCAGCAGTGAATCGGTTTCACCCCTCCACTTT. Amino acids: CASSESVSPLHF.

The genes are TRBV7-7 and TRBJ2-5; D may be TRBD1 or TRBD2 (7 bases each). CDR1 and CDR2 from the germline V gene are SSHAT and FNYEAQ (reference sequence). V dropped 5 bases and J dropped 4 bases, with 20 bases sitting between them. This CDR3 is built from 16 residues. As DNA, the CDR3 is TGTGCCAGCAGCCCTCTCGGGGGAGGGGGCGGAGAGACCCAGTACTTC. Amino acids: CASSPLGGGGGETQYF. The full variable domain, in which reference TRBV7-7 and TRBJ2-5 provide the parts outside the CDR3, is GAGVSQSPRYKVTKRGQDVTLRCDPISSHATLYWYQQALGQGPEFLTYFNYEAQPDKSGLPSDRFSAERPEGSISTLTIQRTEQRDSAMYRCASSPLGGGGGETQYFGPGTRLLVL.

The chain combines TRBV19 with TRBJ2-7; the D call may be TRBD1 or TRBD2 (5 bases each). Germline values: CDR1 LNHDA, CDR2 SQIVND (reference sequence). With 5 bases removed from V and 2 bases from J, the gap between germline ends came to 16 bases. The CDR3 is 15 residues long. The CDR3 DNA sequence: TGTGCCAGTAGTTCTGGGACGGACAAAACCTACGAGCAGTACTTC. Its protein is CASSSGTDKTYEQYF.

V is TRBV5-1 and J is TRBJ2-5; D gene ambiguous. The J call is uncertain, as TRBJ2-7 better fits the DNA end. CDR1 SGHRS and CDR2 YFSETQ come from the germline V gene. The CDR3 length is 13 residues. CDR3 bases: TGCGCCAGCAGCTTGGAATTCCCAAACGAGCAGTACTTC. Protein: CASSLEFPNEQYF.

This clone was found once. The rearrangement links TRBV11-1 to TRBJ1-1, with D unclear. This CDR3 has 14 residues. V lost 6 bases and J lost 3, with 14 bases in between. CDR1 is SGHAT, CDR2 FQDESV, per germline (reference sequence). In DNA form, the CDR3 reads TGTGCCAGCAGTCCCAACATAGGGTACACTGAAGCTTTCTTT. Protein sequence: CASSPNIGYTEAFF.

This clone was counted once. In DNA, the CDR3 is TGTGCCAGCAGCTCGCATAATTCACCCCTCCACTTT. Translated, it gives CASSSHNSPLHF. The J gene is TRBJ1-6, the V gene TRBV11-2, with unresolved D. The germline gives CDR1 SGHAT, CDR2 FQNNGV. Between the trimmed V and J ends, which lost 4 bases and 5 bases, there was a span of 3 bases. CDR3 length: 12 residues.

This rearrangement joins TRBV11-1 to TRBJ1-2; perhaps TRBD1 as D (6 bases). V shed 5 bases and J shed 4 bases, with 20 bases lying between them. There are 16 residues in the CDR3. Germline lookup yields CDR1 SGHAT and CDR2 FQDESV (reference sequence). For the CDR3, the DNA is TGTGCCAGCAGCCCGGGCCCGCTCCAGGGGTTCTATGGCTACACCTTC. Protein product: CASSPGPLQGFYGYTF.

The gene calls are TRBV6-5 and TRBJ2-3, with no clear D. This CDR3 region has 12 residues. CDR1 and CDR2 from the germline V gene are MNHEY and SVGAGI. Trimming stripped 6 bases from V and 4 bases from J, with 8 bases between. The CDR3 loop is CASSSLSDTQYF. The DNA for the CDR3 is TGTGCCAGCAGCAGCTTATCAGATACGCAGTATTTT.

The chain carries TRBV6-5 and TRBJ2-7, with D uncertain. CDR3 length: 10 amino acids. From germline, CDR1 is MNHEY and CDR2 SVGAGI. CDR3 sequence: CAIDPYEQYF. The CDR3 DNA reads TGTGCAATCGACCCCTACGAGCAGTACTTC.

The V gene is TRBV4-3, the J gene TRBJ2-3; the match to TRBD2 covers 10 bases. CDR1 LGHNA and CDR2 YSLEER come from the germline V gene. The CDR3 runs to 20 residues. V shed 0 bases, J shed 2 bases, and the junction held 14 bases outside the gene matches. CDR3 residues: CASSQEAPSGGGRLTDTQYF. CDR3 DNA sequence: TGCGCCAGCAGCCAAGAGGCCCCCAGCGGGGGGGGCCGACTCACAGATACGCAGTATTTT.

The gene calls are TRBV14 and TRBJ2-5; D is perhaps TRBD2 (5 bases). Germline loops: CDR1 SGHDN, CDR2 FVKESK. The length of the CDR3 is 17 residues. The germline V and J ends were trimmed by 2 bases and 4 bases, with 20 bases remaining between them. The chain's CDR3 is CASSQRPGVSKRETQYF. DNA for the CDR3: TGTGCCAGCAGCCAAAGACCCGGGGTATCAAAACGAGAGACCCAGTACTTC.

The rearrangement joins TRBV5-1 to TRBJ1-1; a weak D match, TRBD1 (6 bases). The CDR3 consists of 15 residues. Trimming took 5 bases from V and 0 from J, leaving 14 bases between them. Looked up from germline, CDR1 is SGHRS and CDR2 is YFSETQ. The DNA for the CDR3 is TGCGCCAGCAGTCGACGACAGGATTTGAACACTGAAGCTTTCTTT. This codes for CASSRRQDLNTEAFF.

V is TRBV11-2 and J is TRBJ1-5; no firm D call. Germline V gene data show CDR1 as SGHAT and CDR2 as FQNNGV. There are 15 residues in the CDR3. V was shortened by 0 bases and J by 1 base, with 7 bases between the two germline ends. CDR3 DNA: TGTGCCAGCAGCTTAGAGGGTAGAAGCAATCAGCCCCAGCATTTT. Translating it yields CASSLEGRSNQPQHF. Full variable domain (missing parts from reference TRBV11-2 and TRBJ1-5): EAGVAQSPRYKIIEKRQSVAFWCNPISGHATLYWYQQILGQGPKLLIQFQNNGVVDDSQLPKDRFSAERLKGVDSTLKIQPAKLEDSAVYLCASSLEGRSNQPQHFGDGTRLSIL.

This clone was picked up one time. The chain joins TRBV15 to TRBJ2-3; no definite D call. V shed 7 bases and J shed 0 bases, with 8 bases lying between them. CDR3 length: 13 residues. Germline V lookup: CDR1 LNHNV, CDR2 YYDKDF (reference sequence). Here the CDR3 reads CATTGKSTDTQYF. The CDR3 region has the DNA TGTGCCACCACGGGCAAGAGCACAGATACGCAGTATTTT.

The J gene is TRBJ2-5, the V gene TRBV7-2; the D gene is possibly TRBD2 (5 bases). The DNA end favors TRBJ2-7, so the J call may be wrong. Germline CDR1 is SGHTA and CDR2 is FQGNSA. The CDR3 is made up of 16 amino acids. The CDR3 loop reads CASSLALATTSYEQYF. The CDR3 coding sequence is TGTGCCAGCAGCTTAGCGCTAGCCACGACGAGCTACGAGCAGTACTTC.

The rearrangement links TRBV7-2 to TRBJ2-7; the D gene could be TRBD1 or TRBD2 (5 bases each). Germline lookup yields CDR1 SGHTA and CDR2 FQGNSA. Deletions cut 1 base from V and 0 bases from J, with 10 bases between. The CDR3 covers 15 residues. Here the CDR3 DNA reads TGTGCCAGCAGCTTAGGGGGGATCAGCTCCTACGAGCAGTACTTC. Its protein is CASSLGGISSYEQYF.